This T cell receptor (beta chain) was retrieved from a study of T cell changes during pregnancy in multiple sclerosis. TCRdb's table, derived via immunoSEQ multiplex PCR, lists solely in-frame clones and lacks some. Altogether roughly 45,000 clones are present, about 91% being singletons, with the ten largest covering about 8.1%. This CDR3 has 15 amino acids. The V segment lost 6 bases and the J segment 3 bases; nucleotides outside the gene matches: 4. Germline V CDR1 and CDR2: MDHEN, SYDVKM. The source is a female donor with multiple sclerosis, enrolled in a pregnancy study. The gene calls are TRBV28 and TRBJ2-2; 10 bases fit TRBD1. This material consisted of CD8+ T cells from peripheral blood mononuclear cells, taken after pregnancy. CDR3 coding DNA: TGTGCCAGCAGATCCGGGACAGGGGACACCGGGGAGCTGTTTTTT. This gives the protein CASRSGTGDTGELFF.